The entry below gives a single T cell receptor beta chain sequence along with its context. The source of the sample is a study of T cell changes during pregnancy in multiple sclerosis. Clones were read by immunoSEQ multiplex PCR, and TCRdb kept only the in-frame ones, dropping some. Among tens of thousands of clones listed, 91% were seen once. Germline assignment: CDR1 LGHNA and CDR2 YNFKEQ. Trimming took off 1 base at V and 15 bases at J, with 13 bases between the two ends. This CDR3 comprises 12 residues. Sequenced here: peripheral blood, sampled in the third trimester of pregnancy. The sequence came from a female donor in good health, enrolled as a control in a pregnancy study. This rearrangement joins TRBV4-2 to TRBJ2-1; perhaps TRBD1 as D (5 bases). CDR3 nucleotides: TGTGCCAGCAGCCAAGGGGGCCGGGTTCCGTTCTTC. It is translated as CASSQGGRVPFF.